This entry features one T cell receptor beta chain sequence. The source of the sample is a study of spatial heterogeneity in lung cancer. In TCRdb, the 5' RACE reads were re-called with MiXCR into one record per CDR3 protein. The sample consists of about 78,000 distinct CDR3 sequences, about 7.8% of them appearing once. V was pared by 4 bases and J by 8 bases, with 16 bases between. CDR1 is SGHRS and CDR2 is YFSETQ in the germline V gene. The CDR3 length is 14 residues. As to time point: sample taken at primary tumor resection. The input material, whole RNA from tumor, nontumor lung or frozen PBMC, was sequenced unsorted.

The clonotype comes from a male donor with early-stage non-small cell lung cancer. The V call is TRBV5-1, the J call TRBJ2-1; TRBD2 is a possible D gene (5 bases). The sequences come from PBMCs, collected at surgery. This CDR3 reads CASSGRTYADEQFF. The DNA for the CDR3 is TGCGCCAGCAGCGGGAGAACATATGCGGATGAGCAGTTCTTC.